A selection of T cell receptor beta chains follows, all from one sample in a study of blood T cell repertoires in COVID-19. Generated by immunoSEQ multiplex PCR, the TCRdb table keeps only in-frame clones and is missing some. The table records 140,000 to 150,000 clones, around 91% of them present only once. Sample: peripheral blood. The receptors shown here come from a man between 18 and 29 years old with COVID-19, enrolled during active disease. Both conserved end residues are part of each CDR3. A D gene is named only where the DNA matches it firmly. A row's size may be missing; if present it is once, few, many or a size class.

NA	once	TRBJ2-3	TRBV18	TGTGCCAGCTCATCCAGGGGAGCAGATACGCAGTATTTT	CASSSRGADTQYF
NA	NA	TRBJ2-7	TRBV5-4	TGTGCCAGCAGCTCCGGTTCCTACGAGCAGTACTTC	CASSSGSYEQYF
NA	NA	TRBJ2-7	TRBV30	TGTGCCTGGAGGGATCGGGACACCAACTACGAGCAGTACTTC	CAWRDRDTNYEQYF
NA	once	TRBJ1-6	TRBV6-5	TGTGCCAGCAGACCACAGGGATATAATTCACCCCTCCACTTT	CASRPQGYNSPLHF
NA	NA	TRBJ2-5	TRBV5-1	TGCGCCAGCAGCTTGAGGCGACGGACACAGCAAGAGACCCAGTACTTC	CASSLRRRTQQETQYF
NA	NA	TRBJ2-5	TRBV20-1	TGCAGTGCTAGTGTCAGGAAAGAGACCCAGTACTTC	CSASVRKETQYF
NA	NA	TRBJ2-1	TRBV7-3	TGTGCCAGCAGCCGAGGCGCCTCGAGCTCCTACAATGAGCAGTTCTTC	CASSRGASSSYNEQFF
TRBD2	NA	TRBJ2-3	TRBV2	TGTGCCAGCAGGGGTCCTAAGGCGCGGGAGGGCCGGGGAGATACGCAGTATTTT	CASRGPKAREGRGDTQYF
NA	NA	TRBJ2-1	TRBV18	TGTGCCAGCTCACGGCGGGGCATCGGCTACAATGAGCAGTTCTTC	CASSRRGIGYNEQFF
NA	few	TRBJ1-5	TRBV4-1	TGCGCCAGCAGCCAAGATGGGGCGAGAAAGCATTTT	CASSQDGARKHF
TRBD1	NA	TRBJ1-2	TRBV9	TGTGCCAGCAGCGGGAGGACAGGGAACTATGGCTACACCTTC	CASSGRTGNYGYTF
NA	NA	TRBJ2-3	TRBV11-2	TGTGCCAGCAGCTTAGTAACAGATACGCAGTATTTT	CASSLVTDTQYF
TRBD1	NA	TRBJ1-2	TRBV30	TGTGCCTGGAGTGTAGGGAACAGGGGAGGCTACACCTTC	CAWSVGNRGGYTF
TRBD2	few	TRBJ2-7	TRBV7-9	TGTGCCAGCAGCTTAGTTAACGGGAGGTACGAGCAGTACTTC	CASSLVNGRYEQYF
TRBD2	NA	TRBJ2-2	TRBV11-2	TGTGCCAGCAGCTCTCCCCACGGGAGGGACACCGGGGAGCTGTTTTTT	CASSSPHGRDTGELFF
NA	few	TRBJ1-2	TRBV7-9	TGTGCCAGCAGCTTAGCGGGGGCGCAGGGCTACACCTTC	CASSLAGAQGYTF
NA	NA	TRBJ1-3	TRBV5-1	TGCGCCAGCAGCTTCGCAGGCTCTGGAAACACCATATATTTT	CASSFAGSGNTIYF
TRBD1	NA	TRBJ2-1	TRBV19	TGTGCCAGTCAACCAGGACAGGAACACAATGAGCAGTTCTTC	CASQPGQEHNEQFF
TRBD1	NA	TRBJ2-7	TRBV6-5	TGTGCCAGCAGTACGACAGGGGGTATATACGAGCAGTACTTC	CASSTTGGIYEQYF
NA	NA	TRBJ1-3	TRBV15	TGTGCCACCAGCAGAGACAGGCCCTACTCTGGAAACACCATATATTTT	CATSRDRPYSGNTIYF
TRBD1	NA	TRBJ2-7	TRBV27	TGTGCCAGCACAAGGACAGGGGGGGCCTACGAGCAGTACTTC	CASTRTGGAYEQYF
NA	few	TRBJ1-1	TRBV6-6	TGTGCCAGTGGACGGGGGAACACTGAAGCTTTCTTT	CASGRGNTEAFF
TRBD1	NA	TRBJ1-2	TRBV4-1	TGCGCCAGCAGCCATCCGGGACAGGGTGGCGGCTACACCTTC	CASSHPGQGGGYTF
TRBD2	few	TRBJ2-2	TRBV7-2	TGTGCCAGCAGCTTCCAAGCTAGCGGATCATACACCGGGGAGCTGTTTTTT	CASSFQASGSYTGELFF
NA	once	TRBJ2-7	TRBV4-1	TGCGCCAGCAGCCAAGATTCCGGAGACTCCCCGCTATCCTACGAGCAGTACTTC	CASSQDSGDSPLSYEQYF
NA	NA	TRBJ2-5	TRBV6-2/TRBV6-3	TGTGCCAGCAGTTATAGCCAGCTGCAAGAGACCCAGTACTTC	CASSYSQLQETQYF
NA	NA	TRBJ2-3	TRBV4-3	TGCGCCAGCAGCCGTACGGTGGCAGGGGCTTTAGGAGATACGCAGTATTTT	CASSRTVAGALGDTQYF
NA	NA	TRBJ2-7	TRBV27	TGTGCCAGCAGTTTAGGGCCAGCGGCCTGGGAGTACTTC	CASSLGPAAWEYF
NA	NA	TRBJ2-2	TRBV28	TGTGCCAGCAGTTTGACAGGGAACACCGGGGAGCTGTTTTTT	CASSLTGNTGELFF
NA	once	TRBJ2-2	TRBV5-6	TGTGCCAGCAGCTGGGGGGACGCTGGGGAGCTGTTTTTT	CASSWGDAGELFF
NA	NA	TRBJ2-2	TRBV5-1	TGCGCCAGCAGCCAACAAACCGGGGAGCTGTTTTTT	CASSQQTGELFF
TRBD2	once	TRBJ2-5	TRBV30	TGTGCCTGGAGTTCCCTCAACGCCCCGGGACTAGCGGGGGAGACCCAGTACTTC	CAWSSLNAPGLAGETQYF
NA	NA	TRBJ2-3	TRBV10-3	TGTGCCATCAGTGAGTCCGGCGGATCAAACACAGATACGCAGTATTTT	CAISESGGSNTDTQYF
TRBD1	once	TRBJ1-3	TRBV7-2	TGTGCCAGCAGCGCCAACAGGGGGCCTGGAAACACCATATATTTT	CASSANRGPGNTIYF
TRBD1	NA	TRBJ1-4	TRBV2	TGTGCCAGCAGTGACGGACAGGGATTTGTTGAAAAACTGCTTTTT	CASSDGQGFVEKLLF
TRBD1	NA	TRBJ1-4	TRBV9	TGTGCCAGCAGCCGTCGGGCAGGGGGGAATGAAAAACTGCTTTTT	CASSRRAGGNEKLLF
NA	NA	TRBJ2-7	TRBV9	TGTGCCAGCAGCGTGACCGCCGGCGGCTACGAGCAGTACTTC	CASSVTAGGYEQYF
TRBD1	NA	TRBJ1-4	TRBV28	TGTGCCAGCAGAGGAGGGACAGGTCGGGAAAAACTGCTTTTT	CASRGGTGREKLLF
NA	NA	TRBJ2-1	TRBV19	TGTGCCAGTAGCTGGTCGCGAGGAGAGTCAAGCTCCTACAATGAGCAGTTCTTC	CASSWSRGESSSYNEQFF
NA	NA	TRBJ2-5	TRBV12-3/TRBV12-4	TGTGCCAGCAGATCCCAGGAGACCCAGTACTTC	CASRSQETQYF
TRBD1	NA	TRBJ1-2	TRBV28	TGTGCCAGCAGCACTAGCTTAGGGGGCCGACGCGGCTACACCTTC	CASSTSLGGRRGYTF
NA	NA	TRBJ1-4	TRBV3-1/TRBV3-2	TGTGCCAGCAGGAGCGACGGGAATGAAAAACTGTTTTTT	CASRSDGNEKLFF
NA	NA	TRBJ2-1	TRBV6-2/TRBV6-3	TGTGCCAGCAGTTACTCGAGTGGATCTAGTGAGCAGTTCTTC	CASSYSSGSSEQFF
TRBD2	NA	TRBJ2-2	TRBV5-4	TGTGCCAGCAGCCCGGGGACTAGCGGGAGGTACACCGGGGAGCTGTTTTTT	CASSPGTSGRYTGELFF
TRBD1	NA	TRBJ2-1	TRBV10-2	TGCGCCAGCACGGGACAGCAGAACAATGAGCAGTTCTTC	CASTGQQNNEQFF
TRBD2	NA	TRBJ2-7	TRBV2	TGTGCCAGCAGTGAACTAGCGGAGCTCTACGAGCAGTACTTC	CASSELAELYEQYF
NA	once	TRBJ2-7	TRBV30	TGTGCCTGGAGACATACAGTTTCCTACGAGCAGTACTTC	CAWRHTVSYEQYF
NA	NA	TRBJ1-5	TRBV28	TGTGCCAGCAGTTTAGTGCCGGGAAATCAGCCCCAGCATTTT	CASSLVPGNQPQHF
NA	NA	TRBJ2-1	TRBV19	TGTGCCAGTAGTTACGGGAATGAGCAGTTCTTC	CASSYGNEQFF
NA	NA	TRBJ1-1	TRBV28	TGTGCCAGCAGCGGACGGCCGGGGACTGAAGCTTTCTTT	CASSGRPGTEAFF
NA	NA	TRBJ1-3	TRBV2	TGTGCCAGCCGGCAGGAATCCCTCCTTCGAAACACCATATATTTT	CASRQESLLRNTIYF
TRBD2	once	TRBJ2-7	TRBV7-2	TGTGCCAGCAGTGATAGCGGGAGGGTCTACGAGCAGTACTTC	CASSDSGRVYEQYF
NA	NA	TRBJ2-2	TRBV7-2	TGTGCCAGCAGCTTCGTCCCCCCCCCTAGTAACACCGGGGAGCTGTTTTTT	CASSFVPPPSNTGELFF
TRBD1	NA	TRBJ2-1	TRBV27	TGTGCCAGCAGCCCGGGACAGGGGTACGACAATGAGCAGTTCTTC	CASSPGQGYDNEQFF
TRBD1	NA	TRBJ1-1	TRBV19	TGTGCCAGTAGTATTATCGGCAGGGGGGACACTGAAGCTTTCTTT	CASSIIGRGDTEAFF